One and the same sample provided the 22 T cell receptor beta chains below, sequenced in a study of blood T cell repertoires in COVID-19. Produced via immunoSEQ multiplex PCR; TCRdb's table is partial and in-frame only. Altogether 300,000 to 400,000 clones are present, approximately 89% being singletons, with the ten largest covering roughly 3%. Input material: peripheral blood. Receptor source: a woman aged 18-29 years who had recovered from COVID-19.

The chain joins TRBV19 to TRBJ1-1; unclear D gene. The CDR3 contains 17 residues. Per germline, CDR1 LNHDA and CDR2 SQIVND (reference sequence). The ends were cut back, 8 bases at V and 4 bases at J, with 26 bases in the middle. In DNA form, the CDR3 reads TGTGCCAGTTCCCAATTAGGGAGGCTCCCACTACTCACTGAAGCTTTCTTT. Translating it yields CASSQLGRLPLLTEAFF.

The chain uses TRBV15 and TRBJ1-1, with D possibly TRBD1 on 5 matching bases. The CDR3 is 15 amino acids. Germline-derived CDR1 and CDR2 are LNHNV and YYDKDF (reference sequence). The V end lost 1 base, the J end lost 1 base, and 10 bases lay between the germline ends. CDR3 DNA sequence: TGTGCCACCAGCAGAGTGCAGGGATGGAACACTGAAGCTTTCTTT. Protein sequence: CATSRVQGWNTEAFF.

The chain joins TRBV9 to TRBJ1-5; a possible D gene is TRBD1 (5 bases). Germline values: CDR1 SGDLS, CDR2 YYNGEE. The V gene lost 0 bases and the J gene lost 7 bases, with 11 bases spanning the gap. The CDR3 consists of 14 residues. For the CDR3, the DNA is TGTGCCAGCAGCGTAGACATATCAGGGCAGCCCCAGCATTTT. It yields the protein CASSVDISGQPQHF.

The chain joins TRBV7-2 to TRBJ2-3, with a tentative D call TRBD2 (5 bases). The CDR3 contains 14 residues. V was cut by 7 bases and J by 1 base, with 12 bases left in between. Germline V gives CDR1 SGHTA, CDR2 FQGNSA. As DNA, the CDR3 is TGTGCCAGCACAGAGGGAAGTCGCACAGATACGCAGTATTTT. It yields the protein CASTEGSRTDTQYF.

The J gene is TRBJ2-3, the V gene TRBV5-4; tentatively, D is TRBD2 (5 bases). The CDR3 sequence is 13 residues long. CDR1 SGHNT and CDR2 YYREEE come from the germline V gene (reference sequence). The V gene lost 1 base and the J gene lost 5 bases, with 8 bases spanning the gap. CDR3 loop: CASSLIGVDTQYF. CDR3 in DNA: TGTGCCAGCAGCTTGATCGGGGTAGATACGCAGTATTTT.

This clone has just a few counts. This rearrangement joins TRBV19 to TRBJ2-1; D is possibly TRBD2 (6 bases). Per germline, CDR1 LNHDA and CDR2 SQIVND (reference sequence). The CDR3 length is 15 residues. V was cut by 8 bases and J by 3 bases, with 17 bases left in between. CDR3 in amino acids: CASYGLSGSYNEQFF. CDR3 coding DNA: TGTGCCAGTTACGGTCTTAGCGGTAGCTACAATGAGCAGTTCTTC.

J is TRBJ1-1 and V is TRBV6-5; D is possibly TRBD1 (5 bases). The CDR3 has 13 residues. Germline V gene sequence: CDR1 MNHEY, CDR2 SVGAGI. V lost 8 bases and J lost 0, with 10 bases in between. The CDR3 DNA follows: TGTGCCAGCCGACTAGGGGTGAACACTGAAGCTTTCTTT. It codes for CASRLGVNTEAFF.

The CDR3 coding sequence is TGCGCCAGCAGTGAACTTAGGACTAGCGGCGGTGAGCAGTTCTTC. This codes for CASSELRTSGGEQFF. The chain uses TRBV10-1 and TRBJ2-1; TRBD2 matches 10 bases. Germline CDR1 WNHNN, CDR2 SYGVQD (reference sequence). This CDR3 has 15 amino acids. The trim removed 3 bases at V and 9 bases at J, leaving 8 bases unmatched.

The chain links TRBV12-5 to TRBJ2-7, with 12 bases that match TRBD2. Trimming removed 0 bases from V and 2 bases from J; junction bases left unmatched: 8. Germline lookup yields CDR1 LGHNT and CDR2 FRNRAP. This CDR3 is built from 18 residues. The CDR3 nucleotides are TGTGCTAGTGGTTTGGTACCCCTAGCGGGAGGGCCCACCTACGAGCAGTACGTC. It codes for CASGLVPLAGGPTYEQYV.

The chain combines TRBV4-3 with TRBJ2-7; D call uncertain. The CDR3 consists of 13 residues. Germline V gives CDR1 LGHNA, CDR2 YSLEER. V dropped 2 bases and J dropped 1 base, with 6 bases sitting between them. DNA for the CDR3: TGCGCCAGCAGCCAACCTCTGTCCTACGAGCAGTACGTC. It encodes CASSQPLSYEQYV.

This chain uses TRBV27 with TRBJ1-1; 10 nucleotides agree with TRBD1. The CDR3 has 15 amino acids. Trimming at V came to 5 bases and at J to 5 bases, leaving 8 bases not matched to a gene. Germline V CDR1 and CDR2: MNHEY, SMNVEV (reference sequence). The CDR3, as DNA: TGTGCCAGCAGTGCCTGGACAGGGGGGAGTACTGAAGCTTTCTTT. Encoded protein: CASSAWTGGSTEAFF.

The CDR3 sequence: CASSYLAGIRYNEQFF. As DNA, the CDR3 is TGTGCCAGCAGTTACTTAGCGGGAATTAGGTACAATGAGCAGTTCTTC. This chain joins TRBV6-5 and TRBJ2-1; 8 positions agree with TRBD2. Trimming took 1 base from V and 4 from J; bases not matched to a gene: 6. Germline assignment: CDR1 MNHEY and CDR2 SVGAGI. The CDR3 consists of 16 residues.

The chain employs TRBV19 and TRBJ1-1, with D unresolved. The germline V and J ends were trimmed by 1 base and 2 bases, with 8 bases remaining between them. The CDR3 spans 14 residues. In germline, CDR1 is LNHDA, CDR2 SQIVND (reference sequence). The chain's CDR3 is CASSIGRTNTEAFF. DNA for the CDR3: TGTGCCAGTAGTATAGGCAGAACAAACACTGAAGCTTTCTTT.

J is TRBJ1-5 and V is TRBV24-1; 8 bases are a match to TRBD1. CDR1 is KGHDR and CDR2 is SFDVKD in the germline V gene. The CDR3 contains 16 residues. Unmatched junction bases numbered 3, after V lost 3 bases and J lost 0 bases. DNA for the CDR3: TGTGCCACCAGTGATCCGGACAGGGATAGCAATCAGCCCCAGCATTTT. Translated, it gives CATSDPDRDSNQPQHF.

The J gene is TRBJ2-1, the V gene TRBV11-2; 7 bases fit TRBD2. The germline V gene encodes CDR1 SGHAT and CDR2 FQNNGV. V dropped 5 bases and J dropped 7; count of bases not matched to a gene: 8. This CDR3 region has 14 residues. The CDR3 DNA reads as TGTGCCAGCAGCGCCGGGAGGTTCAGGAATGAGCAGTTCTTC. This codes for CASSAGRFRNEQFF.

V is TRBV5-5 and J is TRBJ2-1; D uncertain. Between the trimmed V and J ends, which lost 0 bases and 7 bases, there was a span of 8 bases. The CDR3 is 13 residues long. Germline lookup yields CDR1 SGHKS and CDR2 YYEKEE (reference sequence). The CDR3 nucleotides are TGTGCCAGCAGCTTGGGACTCGTAAATGAGCAGTTCTTC. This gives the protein CASSLGLVNEQFF. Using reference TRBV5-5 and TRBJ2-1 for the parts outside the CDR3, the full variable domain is DAGVTQSPTHLIKTRGQQVTLRCSPISGHKSVSWYQQVLGQGPQFIFQYYEKEERGRGNFPDRFSARQFPNYSSELNVNALLLGDSALYLCASSLGLVNEQFFGPGTRLTVL.

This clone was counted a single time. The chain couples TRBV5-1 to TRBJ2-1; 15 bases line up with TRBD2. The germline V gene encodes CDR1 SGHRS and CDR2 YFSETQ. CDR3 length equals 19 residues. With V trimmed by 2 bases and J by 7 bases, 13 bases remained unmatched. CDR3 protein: CASSFIASGLAGGPNEQFF. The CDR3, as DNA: TGCGCCAGCAGCTTCATTGCATCAGGACTAGCGGGAGGGCCTAATGAGCAGTTCTTC.

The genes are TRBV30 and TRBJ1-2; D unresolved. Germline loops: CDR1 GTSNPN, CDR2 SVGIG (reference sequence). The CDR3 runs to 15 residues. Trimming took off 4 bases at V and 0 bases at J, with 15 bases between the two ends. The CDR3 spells CAWTIGGGSNYGYTF. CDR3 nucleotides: TGTGCCTGGACCATAGGAGGCGGATCTAACTATGGCTACACCTTC.

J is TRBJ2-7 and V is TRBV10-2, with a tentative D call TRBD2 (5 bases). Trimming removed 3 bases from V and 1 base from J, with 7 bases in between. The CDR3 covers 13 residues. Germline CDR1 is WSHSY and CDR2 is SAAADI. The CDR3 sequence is CASSDRTSYEQYV. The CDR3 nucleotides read TGCGCCAGCAGTGACAGGACTTCCTACGAGCAGTACGTC.

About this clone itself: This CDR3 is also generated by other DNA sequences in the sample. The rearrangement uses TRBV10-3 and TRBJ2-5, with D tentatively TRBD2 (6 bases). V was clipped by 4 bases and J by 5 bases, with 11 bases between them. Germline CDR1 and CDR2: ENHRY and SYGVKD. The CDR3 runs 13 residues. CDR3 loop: CAISVRAGETQYF. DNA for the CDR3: TGTGCCATCAGTGTACGGGCGGGGGAGACCCAGTACTTC.

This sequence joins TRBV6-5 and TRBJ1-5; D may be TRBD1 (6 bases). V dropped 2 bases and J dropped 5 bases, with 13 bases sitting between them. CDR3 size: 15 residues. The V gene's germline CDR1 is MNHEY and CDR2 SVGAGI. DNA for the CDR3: TGTGCCAGCAGTTACAGCCCCAGGGGTGATCAGCCCCAGCATTTT. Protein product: CASSYSPRGDQPQHF.

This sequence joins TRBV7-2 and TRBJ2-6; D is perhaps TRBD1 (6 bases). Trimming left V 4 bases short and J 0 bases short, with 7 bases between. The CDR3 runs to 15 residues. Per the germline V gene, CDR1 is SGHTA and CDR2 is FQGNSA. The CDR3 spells CASSSDSSGANVLTF. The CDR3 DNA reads TGTGCCAGCAGCTCGGACAGCTCTGGGGCCAACGTCCTGACTTTC.